The T cell receptor beta chain described here comes from a study of blood T cell repertoires in COVID-19 (dated by TCRdb to 2020 to 2021). With regard to the full study: Samples from collaborators originated in the United States, Italy and Spain and spanned both the acute and convalescent phases of COVID-19. Sample metadata almost always included a de-identified subject ID, COVID-19 status, age in years and sex. Where available, HLA class I and class II types were obtained from metadata supplied by the sample provider rather than from assay-based typing. The material from the prospective study consisted of cDNA or gDNA derived from T cells, B-cell-depleted T cells, or PBMCs. The repertoires were made available in a free public database intended to serve as a resource for research on the immune response to SARS-CoV-2. The dataset comprised deeply sampled blood TCRbeta repertoires from subjects exposed to, actively infected with, or recovered from COVID-19. The samples were drawn from two sources: the first 160 participants of the ongoing ImmuneRACE study, and 1,254 subjects contributed by 6 global collaborators.

The germline V gene encodes CDR1 LNHDA and CDR2 SQIVND (reference sequence). The junction shows trimming of 8 bases on V and 0 bases on J, plus 14 bases between the germline ends. Reading from cysteine to phenylalanine, the CDR3 counts 15 amino acids. The CDR3 DNA has 45 bases and is translated from base 1. Collaborating institutions collected whole blood in K2EDTA tubes following their own protocols. For TCRbeta analysis, collaborators shipped samples in one of three forms: frozen whole blood, isolated PBMCs, or DNA extracted from either of those sample types. What the research found in general, with its limitations: The quantity of clinical and demographic metadata differed by source and by participant and was supplied without curation.

As to this clone: The antigen it binds to is not known. It has no much larger one-base neighbor in the sample; base qualities were not kept.

TCRbeta CDR3 regions were amplified from genomic DNA by means of the immunoSEQ Assay, a bias-controlled multiplex PCR. In the authors' own workflow: Within the assay, amplification of reference gene primers was used to estimate how many nucleated cells each sample contained. Sequence reads were collapsed and filtered to measure the absolute abundance of every unique TCRbeta CDR3 rearrangement. Productive Simpson clonality was computed per sample as the square root of Simpson's diversity index over productive rearrangements. The table was pulled from immuneACCESS by TCRdb, which kept in-frame rearrangements only. Such tables lose some clones; where checked, under half of the loss comes from unresolved V genes, and the rest has no known cause. That table is the source of V, J and clone size, and D and trimming were worked out from the DNA. This sample is represented by a few hundred thousand clones; 89% of them were singletons. The ten largest clones take up less than 2.5% of the sample.

The receptor chain draws on TRBV19 and TRBJ1-3, with TRBD1 perhaps the D gene, on 6 matching bases. The source of this sequence is a man aged 50 or older with acute or convalescent COVID-19. The sample consisted of peripheral blood. The DNA sequence is given as TGTGCCAGTCCGACAGGACCGAGCTCTGGAAACACCATATATTTT. The resulting protein is CASPTGPSSGNTIYF. The variable domain in full, with residues beyond the CDR3 obtained from the reference TRBV19 and TRBJ1-3 genes, is DGGITQSPKYLFRKEGQNVTLSCEQNLNHDAMYWYRQDPGQGLRLIYYSQIVNDFQKGDIAEGYSVSREKKESFPLTVTSAQKNPTAFYLCASPTGPSSGNTIYFGEGSWLTVV.